Following are 15 T cell receptor beta chains from one sample sequenced in a study of cytomegalovirus exposure and HLA in healthy donors. The PCR contained 60 Vbeta and 13 Jbeta primers. Assay used: immunoSEQ multiplex PCR; TCRdb lists only in-frame clones, some missing. Here the sample spans about 120,000 clones, about four fifths being singletons. The sample taken for sequencing was PBMCs. These receptors originate from a young woman in good health and CMV-seronegative.

V is TRBV10-3 and J is TRBJ1-2, with a possible D match to TRBD1 (5 bases). Germline values: CDR1 ENHRY, CDR2 SYGVKD. CDR3 size: 12 residues. With 8 bases removed from V and 4 bases from J, the gap between germline ends came to 11 bases. CDR3 bases: TGTGCCATCTCACAGGATACCTATGGCTACACCTTC. Protein sequence: CAISQDTYGYTF.

The chain couples TRBV6-5 to TRBJ2-5, with D tentatively TRBD1 (6 bases). Trimming shortened V by 1 base and J by 5 bases, and 11 bases separated the two germline ends. CDR1 is MNHEY, CDR2 SVGAGI, per germline. The CDR3 spans 14 residues. For the CDR3, the DNA is TGTGCCAGCAGTTACTTGGGGGCAGGGGAGACCCAGTACTTC. This codes for CASSYLGAGETQYF.

The chain links TRBV6-6 to TRBJ2-7, with D uncertain. The V gene lost 3 bases and the J gene lost 4 bases, with 13 bases spanning the gap. Germline V lookup: CDR1 MNHNY, CDR2 SVGAGI (reference sequence). The CDR3 is made up of 14 amino acids. CDR3 sequence (DNA): TGTGCCAGCAGTTATTCGGCCGAGGCGTACGAGCAGTACTTC. Translated, it gives CASSYSAEAYEQYF.

On this clone: One end of the junction does not line up with germline, which may come from a read error. This sequence joins TRBV2 and TRBJ1-4; 7 bases match TRBD1. CDR1 SNHLY and CDR2 FYNNEI come from the germline V gene. The CDR3 spans 13 residues. CDR3 residues: CASSISLDRAKIF. DNA of the CDR3: TGTGCCAGCAGCATATCTCTCGACAGGGCTAAGATTTTT. Full variable domain (missing parts from reference TRBV2 and TRBJ1-4): EPEVTQTPSHQVTQMGQEVILRCVPISNHLYFYWYRQILGQKVEFLVSFYNNEISEKSEIFDDQFSVERPDGSNFTLKIRSTKLEDSAMYFCASSISLDRAKIFGSGTQLSVL.

V usage is TRBV28 and J usage is TRBJ1-2, with a tentative D call TRBD1 (6 bases). CDR1 MDHEN and CDR2 SYDVKM come from the germline V gene. CDR3 length equals 13 residues. V lost 6 bases, J lost 9 bases, and 17 bases lay in between. The CDR3 DNA follows: TGTGCCAGCAGCTTTGGGCCACAGGGCAGCTACACCTTC. Translating gives CASSFGPQGSYTF.

This clone was observed a few times. V usage is TRBV7-9 and J usage is TRBJ2-7; the D gene is possibly TRBD2 (5 bases). The CDR3 has 16 amino acids. Per the germline V gene, CDR1 is SEHNR and CDR2 is FQNEAQ (reference sequence). V lost 5 bases and J lost 0, with 17 bases in between. This chain's CDR3 is CASSHPGGQHSYEQYF. CDR3 sequence (DNA): TGTGCCAGCAGCCACCCCGGCGGGCAGCACTCCTACGAGCAGTACTTC.

This chain uses TRBV25-1 with TRBJ1-2, with 7 nucleotides matching TRBD1. V shed 2 bases and J 4 bases; nucleotides not matched to a gene: 1. CDR3 size: 13 residues. CDR1 is MGHDK, CDR2 SYGVNS, per germline. The CDR3 region has the DNA TGTGCCAGCAGTGAAGACAGGGCCTATGGCTACACCTTC. Translating gives CASSEDRAYGYTF.

This chain uses TRBV5-1 with TRBJ2-7, with 11 bases identical to TRBD1. J lost 5 bases, V lost 1 base, and 8 bases had no gene match. CDR3 length: 16 amino acids. Per the germline V gene, CDR1 is SGHRS and CDR2 is YFSETQ. CDR3 region: CASSLNTGTGGNEQYF. CDR3 nucleotides: TGCGCCAGCAGCTTGAACACCGGGACAGGGGGAAACGAGCAGTACTTC.

The chain recombines TRBV7-9 with TRBJ2-2, with 7 nucleotides matching TRBD1. Germline trimming cut 4 bases from V and 3 bases from J; bases unmatched to any gene: 8. Germline V gene sequence: CDR1 SEHNR, CDR2 FQNEAQ (reference sequence). The CDR3 spans 16 residues. DNA of the CDR3: TGTGCCAGCAGCTCCCGGACAGGAGGCGACACCGGGGAGCTGTTTTTT. This encodes CASSSRTGGDTGELFF.

This clone was counted only a few times. This chain's CDR3 is CASSQGAGGYTF. The CDR3, as DNA: TGTGCCAGTAGTCAAGGCGCGGGGGGCTACACCTTC. The J gene is TRBJ1-2, the V gene TRBV19; D is uncertain. The ends were cut back, 5 bases at V and 8 bases at J, with 12 bases in the middle. This CDR3 spans 12 amino acids. Germline V gene lookup returns CDR1 LNHDA and CDR2 SQIVND (reference sequence).

This chain joins TRBV21-1 and TRBJ2-7; the listed D gene, TRBD1, was not tested against the DNA. TRBV21-1 is described as a pseudogene. The CDR3 covers 16 residues. The CDR3: CASSERHSGRPYEQYF. The CDR3, as DNA: TGTGCCAGCAGCGAAAGGCATTCAGGCAGGCCCTACGAGCAGTACTTC.

The chain joins TRBV27 to TRBJ2-5; 7 bases align to TRBD2. This CDR3 region has 14 residues. Germline V gene sequence: CDR1 MNHEY, CDR2 SMNVEV (reference sequence). V lost 5 bases, J lost 4 bases, and 7 bases stayed unmatched. The CDR3 DNA reads as TGTGCCAGCAGTAGGACTAGTTTCCGAGAGACCCAGTACTTC. This gives the protein CASSRTSFRETQYF.

On this clone: Other DNA variants within this sample encode the same CDR3. The chain couples TRBV5-1 to TRBJ1-2; 7 nucleotides match TRBD1. Trimming took 0 bases from V and 2 from J; bases not matched to a gene: 1. This CDR3 spans 14 amino acids. The germline V gene has CDR1 SGHRS and CDR2 YFSETQ. DNA of the CDR3: TGCGCCAGCAGCTTGGGGGACAGAAACTATGGCTACACCTTC. It encodes CASSLGDRNYGYTF.

This clone was observed a few times. The J gene is TRBJ2-5, the V gene TRBV10-3; the match to TRBD2 covers 7 bases. CDR3 size: 16 residues. Germline V gene data show CDR1 as ENHRY and CDR2 as SYGVKD. Trimming took 2 bases from V and 2 from J; bases not matched to a gene: 8. CDR3 loop: CAISEGAPGGQETQYF. The CDR3 DNA is TGTGCCATCAGTGAGGGGGCACCGGGGGGTCAAGAGACCCAGTACTTC.

The CDR3 loop is CASSIGTGSVDEQFF. In DNA form, the CDR3 reads TGTGCCAGCAGCATCGGGACAGGGAGTGTAGATGAGCAGTTCTTC. The J gene is TRBJ2-1, the V gene TRBV11-2, with 9 bases lining up with TRBD1. This CDR3 is 15 amino acids long. With V trimmed by 5 bases and J by 8 bases, 10 bases remained unmatched. Germline lookup yields CDR1 SGHAT and CDR2 FQNNGV. The variable domain in full, with the rest retrieved from reference TRBV11-2 and TRBJ2-1, is EAGVAQSPRYKIIEKRQSVAFWCNPISGHATLYWYQQILGQGPKLLIQFQNNGVVDDSQLPKDRFSAERLKGVDSTLKIQPAKLEDSAVYLCASSIGTGSVDEQFFGPGTRLTVL.